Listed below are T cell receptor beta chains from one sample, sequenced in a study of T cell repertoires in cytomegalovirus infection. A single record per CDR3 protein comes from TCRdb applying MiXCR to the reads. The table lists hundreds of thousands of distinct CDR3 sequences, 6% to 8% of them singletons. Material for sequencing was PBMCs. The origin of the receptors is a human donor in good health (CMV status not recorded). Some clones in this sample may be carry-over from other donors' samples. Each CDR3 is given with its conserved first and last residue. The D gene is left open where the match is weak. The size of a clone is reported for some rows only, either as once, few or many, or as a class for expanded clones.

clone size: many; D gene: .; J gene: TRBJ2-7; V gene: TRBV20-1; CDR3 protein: CSAGRSGNEQYF; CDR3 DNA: TGCAGTGCTGGACGGTCTGGTAACGAGCAGTACTTC
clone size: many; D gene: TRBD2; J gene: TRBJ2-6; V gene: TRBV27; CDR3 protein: CASRIAGGSGANVLTF; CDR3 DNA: TGTGCCAGCAGGATAGCGGGGGGCTCTGGGGCCAACGTCCTGACTTTC
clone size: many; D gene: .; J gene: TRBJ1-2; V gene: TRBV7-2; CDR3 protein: CASSYDVALNYGYTF; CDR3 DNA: TGTGCCAGCAGCTACGACGTAGCGTTAAACTATGGCTACACCTTC
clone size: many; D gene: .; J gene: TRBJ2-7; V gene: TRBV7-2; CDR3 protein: CASSLVGEILYEQYF; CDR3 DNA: TGTGCCAGCAGCTTAGTGGGGGAGATACTCTACGAGCAGTACTTC
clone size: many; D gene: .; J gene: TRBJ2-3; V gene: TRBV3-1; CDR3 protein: CASSQDMRSDTQYF; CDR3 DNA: TGTGCCAGCAGCCAAGATATGAGGTCCGATACGCAGTATTTT
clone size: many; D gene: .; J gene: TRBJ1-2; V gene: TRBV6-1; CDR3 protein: CASSERMRGVIYGYTF; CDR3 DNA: TGTGCCAGCAGTGAAAGGATGCGGGGCGTTATCTATGGCTACACCTTC
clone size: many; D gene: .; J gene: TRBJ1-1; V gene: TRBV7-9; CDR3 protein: CATLTWNTEAFF; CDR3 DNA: TGTGCCACCCTTACGTGGAACACTGAAGCTTTCTTT
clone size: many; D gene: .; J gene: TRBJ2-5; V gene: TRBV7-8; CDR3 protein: CASSLVHGRQETQYF; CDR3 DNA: TGTGCCAGCAGCTTAGTTCACGGCAGACAAGAGACCCAGTACTTC
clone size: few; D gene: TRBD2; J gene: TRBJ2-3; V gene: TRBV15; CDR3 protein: CATSTISPRAGGHDTQYF; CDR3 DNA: TGTGCCACCAGCACCATTTCGCCTCGAGCGGGGGGGCACGATACGCAGTATTTT
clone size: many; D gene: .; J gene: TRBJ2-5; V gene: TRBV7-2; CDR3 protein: CASSLGGGLQETQYF; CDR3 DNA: TGTGCCAGCAGCTTAGGGGGCGGGCTCCAAGAGACCCAGTACTTC
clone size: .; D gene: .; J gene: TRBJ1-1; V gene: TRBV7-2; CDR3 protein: CASSPGLTGKGEAFF; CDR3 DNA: TGTGCCAGCAGCCCCGGCCTTACAGGGAAAGGCGAAGCTTTCTTT
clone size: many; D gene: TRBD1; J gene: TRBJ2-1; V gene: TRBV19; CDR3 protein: CASSPGTGGAEQFF; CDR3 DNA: TGTGCCAGTAGCCCCGGGACAGGGGGCGCTGAGCAGTTCTTC
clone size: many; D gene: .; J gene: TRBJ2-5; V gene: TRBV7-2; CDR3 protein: CASSLEGVKETQYF; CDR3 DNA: TGTGCCAGCAGCTTAGAGGGGGTCAAAGAGACCCAGTACTTC
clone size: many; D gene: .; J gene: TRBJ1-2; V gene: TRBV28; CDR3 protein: CASSPAGGYTF; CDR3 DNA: TGTGCCAGCAGCCCAGCAGGGGGCTACACCTTC
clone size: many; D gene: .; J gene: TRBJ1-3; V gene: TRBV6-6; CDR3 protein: CASSYRQNSGNTIYF; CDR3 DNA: TGTGCCAGCAGTTACCGACAGAACTCTGGAAACACCATATATTTT
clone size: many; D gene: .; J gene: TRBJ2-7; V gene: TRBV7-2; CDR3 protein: CASSQLSYEQYF; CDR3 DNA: TGTGCCAGCAGCCAATTATCCTACGAGCAGTACTTC
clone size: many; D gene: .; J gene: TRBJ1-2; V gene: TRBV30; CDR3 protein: CAWSVDSNYGYTF; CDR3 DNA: TGTGCCTGGAGTGTCGACTCCAACTATGGCTACACCTTC
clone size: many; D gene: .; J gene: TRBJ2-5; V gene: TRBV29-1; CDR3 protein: CSVSLGQPGTQYF; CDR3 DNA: TGCAGCGTTTCTCTTGGACAACCAGGGACCCAGTACTTC
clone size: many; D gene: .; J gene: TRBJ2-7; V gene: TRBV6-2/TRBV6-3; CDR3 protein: CASRPHPPGEQYF; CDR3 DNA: TGTGCCAGCAGGCCGCACCCCCCCGGCGAGCAGTACTTC
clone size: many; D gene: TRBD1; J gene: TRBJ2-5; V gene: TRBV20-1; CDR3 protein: CSARELSQGVETQYF; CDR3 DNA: TGCAGTGCTAGAGAATTATCCCAGGGGGTGGAGACCCAGTACTTC
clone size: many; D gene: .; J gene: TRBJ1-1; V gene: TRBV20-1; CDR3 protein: CSAGLGNTEAFF; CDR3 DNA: TGCAGTGCTGGACTGGGTAACACTGAAGCTTTCTTT
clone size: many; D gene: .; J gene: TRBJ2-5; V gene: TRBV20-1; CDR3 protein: CSARDPMDRRETQYF; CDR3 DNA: TGCAGTGCTAGAGATCCCATGGACCGAAGAGAGACCCAGTACTTC
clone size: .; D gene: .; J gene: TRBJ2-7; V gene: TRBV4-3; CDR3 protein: CASSHIQAGVSYEQYF; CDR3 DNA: TGCGCCAGCAGCCATATACAGGCAGGCGTCTCCTACGAGCAGTACTTC
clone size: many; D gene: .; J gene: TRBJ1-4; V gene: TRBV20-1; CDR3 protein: CSTKRQANEKLFF; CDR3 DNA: TGCAGTACCAAGCGACAGGCTAATGAAAAACTGTTTTTT
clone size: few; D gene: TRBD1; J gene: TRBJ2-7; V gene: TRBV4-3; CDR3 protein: CASSQDRVGTGAYEQYF; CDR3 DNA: TGCGCCAGCAGCCAAGATAGGGTTGGGACAGGCGCCTACGAGCAGTACTTC
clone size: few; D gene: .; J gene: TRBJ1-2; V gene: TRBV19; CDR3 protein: CASSIVGSNYGYTF; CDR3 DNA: TGTGCCAGTAGTATAGTTGGATCTAACTATGGCTACACCTTC
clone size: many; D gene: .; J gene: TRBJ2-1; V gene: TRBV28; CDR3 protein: CASSLTTLEGQFF; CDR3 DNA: TGTGCCAGCAGTTTGACGACATTAGAGGGGCAGTTCTTC
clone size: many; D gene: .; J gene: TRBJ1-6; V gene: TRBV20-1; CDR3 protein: CSASVAELNSPLHF; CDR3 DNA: TGCAGTGCTAGTGTCGCAGAACTTAATTCACCCCTCCACTTT
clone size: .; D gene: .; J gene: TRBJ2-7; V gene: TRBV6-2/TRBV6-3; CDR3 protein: CASTRTTLPYKQYF; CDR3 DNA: TGTGCCAGCACCAGGACTACTCTCCCCTACAAGCAGTACTTC
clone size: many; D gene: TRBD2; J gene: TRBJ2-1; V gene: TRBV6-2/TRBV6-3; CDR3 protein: CASSYASGGSYNEQFF; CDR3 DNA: TGTGCCAGCAGTTACGCTAGCGGGGGATCCTACAATGAGCAGTTCTTC
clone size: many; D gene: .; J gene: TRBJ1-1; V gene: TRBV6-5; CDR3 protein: CASSWGTTNTEAFF; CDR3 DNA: TGTGCCAGCAGTTGGGGCACAACGAACACTGAAGCTTTCTTT
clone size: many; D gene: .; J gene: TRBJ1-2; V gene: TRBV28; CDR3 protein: CASNFGHGYTF; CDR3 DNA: TGTGCCAGCAATTTTGGGCATGGCTACACCTTC
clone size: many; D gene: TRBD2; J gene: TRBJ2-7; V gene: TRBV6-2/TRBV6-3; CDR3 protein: CASSPPGLAAYYEQYF; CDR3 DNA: TGTGCCAGCAGTCCCCCCGGACTAGCGGCCTACTACGAGCAGTACTTC
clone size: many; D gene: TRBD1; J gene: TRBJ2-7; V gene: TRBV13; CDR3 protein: CASSPRLDRGGEQYF; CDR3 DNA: TGTGCCAGCAGCCCGAGGCTGGACAGGGGGGGCGAGCAGTACTTC
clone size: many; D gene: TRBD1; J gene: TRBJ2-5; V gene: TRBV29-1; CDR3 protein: CSVERGLLETQYF; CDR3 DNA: TGCAGCGTTGAGAGGGGGCTGTTGGAGACCCAGTACTTC
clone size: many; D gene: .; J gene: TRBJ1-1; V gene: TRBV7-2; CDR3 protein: CASSLERFTEAFF; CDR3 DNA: TGTGCCAGCAGCTTAGAAAGGTTCACTGAAGCTTTCTTT
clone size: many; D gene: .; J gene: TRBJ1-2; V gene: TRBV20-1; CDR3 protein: CSAPSSSGANFVTTYGYTF; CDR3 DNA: TGCAGTGCCCCTAGTTCATCGGGGGCGAACTTTGTGACAACCTATGGCTACACCTTC
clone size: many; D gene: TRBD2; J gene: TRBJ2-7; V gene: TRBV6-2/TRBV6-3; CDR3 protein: CASSRDYNYEQYF; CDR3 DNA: TGTGCCAGCAGTCGGGACTACAACTACGAGCAGTACTTC
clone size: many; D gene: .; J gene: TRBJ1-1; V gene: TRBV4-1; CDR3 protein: CASSQVIGGGTFNTEAFF; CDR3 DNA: TGCGCCAGCAGCCAAGTCATAGGGGGGGGCACGTTCAACACTGAAGCTTTCTTT
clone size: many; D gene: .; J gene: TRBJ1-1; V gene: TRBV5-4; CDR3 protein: CASSFPQGEYTEAFF; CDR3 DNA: TGTGCCAGCAGCTTTCCGCAGGGAGAGTACACTGAAGCTTTCTTT